These 26 T cell receptor beta chains originate from one sample sequenced in a study of blood T cell repertoires in COVID-19. Profiled with immunoSEQ multiplex PCR; TCRdb holds only in-frame clones, not every one. The table shows about 150,000 clones, with 82% occurring only once. Sequenced sample: peripheral blood. The receptors shown here come from a human donor with acute or convalescent COVID-19. The donor label of this sample is uncertain.

The chain has TRBV10-3 and TRBJ1-2; perhaps TRBD1 as D (6 bases). The CDR3 has 16 residues. Germline CDR1 and CDR2: ENHRY and SYGVKD. The germline V and J ends were trimmed by 0 bases and 2 bases, with 13 bases remaining between them. The CDR3 loop is CAISESGTPGNYGYTF. Written as DNA, the CDR3 is TGTGCCATCAGTGAGTCCGGGACACCCGGCAACTATGGCTACACCTTC.

The rearrangement joins TRBV5-1 to TRBJ1-1; D not certain. Germline values: CDR1 SGHRS, CDR2 YFSETQ. Deletions cut 7 bases from V and 0 bases from J, with 16 bases between. The CDR3 covers 15 residues. The CDR3, as DNA: TGCGCCAGCGAGGCAGCCCCGGGGATGAACACTGAAGCTTTCTTT. Protein sequence: CASEAAPGMNTEAFF.

The J gene is TRBJ1-2, the V gene TRBV30; 10 bases align to TRBD1. The germline V gene has CDR1 GTSNPN and CDR2 SVGIG (reference sequence). This CDR3 region has 13 residues. J lost 7 bases, V lost 3 bases, and 5 bases had no gene match. Written as DNA, the CDR3 is TGTGCCTGGAGGGTGACAGGGGGCCCTGGCTACACCTTC. This codes for CAWRVTGGPGYTF.

The table lists this clone with a count of one. This chain uses TRBV2 with TRBJ1-5, with 7 bases that match TRBD1. Germline V gives CDR1 SNHLY, CDR2 FYNNEI. Germline trimming cut 5 bases from V and 2 bases from J; bases unmatched to any gene: 9. The CDR3 is 16 amino acids. CDR3 region: CASSYQGGGGNQPQHF. CDR3 in DNA: TGTGCCAGCAGTTATCAGGGGGGAGGAGGCAATCAGCCCCAGCATTTT.

This clone was seen only a few times. V usage is TRBV5-4 and J usage is TRBJ2-7; perhaps TRBD2 as D (5 bases). Per the germline V gene, CDR1 is SGHNT and CDR2 is YYREEE (reference sequence). The CDR3 totals 14 residues. V was cut by 3 bases and J by 5 bases, with 15 bases left in between. The CDR3 here is CASSSEYEGDEQYF. As DNA, the CDR3 is TGTGCCAGCAGCTCGGAGTACGAGGGAGACGAGCAGTACTTC. The full variable domain, with the rest looked up from reference TRBV5-4 and TRBJ2-7, is ETGVTQSPTHLIKTRGQQVTLRCSSQSGHNTVSWYQQALGQGPQFIFQYYREEENGRGNFPPRFSGLQFPNYSSELNVNALELDDSALYLCASSSEYEGDEQYFGPGTRLTVT.

The gene calls are TRBV5-1 and TRBJ1-1, with a tentative D call TRBD1 (5 bases). CDR3 size: 13 residues. The germline V and J ends were trimmed by 2 bases and 1 base, with 6 bases remaining between them. Germline CDR1 is SGHRS and CDR2 is YFSETQ. The CDR3 DNA follows: TGCGCCAGCAGCTTCGGGGGGAACACTGAAGCTTTCTTT. Protein sequence: CASSFGGNTEAFF.

The chain is built from TRBV7-2 and TRBJ2-7; a weak D match, TRBD2 (6 bases). This CDR3 comprises 15 residues. The V gene's germline CDR1 is SGHTA and CDR2 FQGNSA. Trimming took 5 bases from V and 4 from J, leaving 18 bases between them. The CDR3 region has the DNA TGTGCCAGCAGCCTGTATACGGAGGGGCGGTACGAGCAGTACTTC. Residues: CASSLYTEGRYEQYF.

V is TRBV9 and J is TRBJ2-3; 8 bases are a match to TRBD2. This CDR3 is 16 amino acids long. The V and J ends lost 4 bases and 4 bases, in that order; junction bases with no gene match: 11. Per germline, CDR1 SGDLS and CDR2 YYNGEE. The CDR3 loop reads CASSPTGTSMSDTQYF. The CDR3 coding sequence is TGTGCCAGCAGCCCAACCGGGACTAGTATGTCAGATACGCAGTATTTT.

This clone was seen a single time. The CDR3 loop is CASSQRQGRDYGYTF. In nucleotides, the CDR3 is TGTGCCAGCAGTCAACGACAGGGAAGGGACTATGGCTACACCTTC. J is TRBJ1-2 and V is TRBV6-2 or TRBV6-3, with 7 positions matching TRBD1. The ends lost 5 bases at V and 3 bases at J; junction bases unmatched: 9. This CDR3 has 15 residues. In germline, CDR1 is MNHEY, CDR2 SVGEGT.

The V gene is TRBV19, the J gene TRBJ2-7; 9 positions match TRBD1. Germline V gene data show CDR1 as LNHDA and CDR2 as SQIVND (reference sequence). V was clipped by 4 bases and J by 2 bases; unmatched bases: 6. There are 15 residues in the CDR3. The DNA of the CDR3 is TGTGCCAGTAGTAACCGACAGGGGGGCCCCTACGAGCAGTACTTC. This encodes CASSNRQGGPYEQYF. The full variable domain, in which reference TRBV19 and TRBJ2-7 provide the parts outside the CDR3, is DGGITQSPKYLFRKEGQNVTLSCEQNLNHDAMYWYRQDPGQGLRLIYYSQIVNDFQKGDIAEGYSVSREKKESFPLTVTSAQKNPTAFYLCASSNRQGGPYEQYFGPGTRLTVT.

For the CDR3, the DNA is TGTGCTTCAGGGCGGCTGGAGACTGAAGCTTTCTTT. Translated: CASGRLETEAFF. The chain recombines TRBV12-5 with TRBJ1-1, with D perhaps TRBD1 (5 bases). Germline CDR1 and CDR2: LGHNT and FRNRAP. The V and J ends lost 11 bases and 5 bases respectively, with 15 bases between them. The length of the CDR3 is 12 residues.

The rearrangement uses TRBV6-5 and TRBJ1-2; possibly TRBD1 for D (5 bases). V was clipped by 5 bases and J by 5 bases, with 6 bases between them. The CDR3 covers 11 residues. Germline V lookup: CDR1 MNHEY, CDR2 SVGAGI. The DNA of the CDR3 is TGTGCCAGCAGTAGACAGTATGGCTACACCTTC. Translation gives CASSRQYGYTF.

The chain recombines TRBV19 with TRBJ1-2; 12 bases map to TRBD1. The length of the CDR3 is 15 residues. Trimming took 7 bases from V and 7 from J; bases not matched to a gene: 10. The germline V gene encodes CDR1 LNHDA and CDR2 SQIVND (reference sequence). The CDR3 coding sequence is TGTGCCAGTACTCGACCGGGACAGGGGGCTAGTGGCTACACCTTC. Translation: CASTRPGQGASGYTF.

The rearrangement uses TRBV5-1 and TRBJ2-1; perhaps TRBD2 as D (5 bases). Trimming removed 1 base from V and 4 bases from J, with 12 bases in between. Germline assignment: CDR1 SGHRS and CDR2 YFSETQ. This CDR3 comprises 15 residues. In DNA form, the CDR3 reads TGCGCCAGCAGCTTGATCACGGGGTCGTACAATGAGCAGTTCTTC. It specifies CASSLITGSYNEQFF.

The chain recombines TRBV5-1 with TRBJ1-4; 7 nucleotides line up with TRBD1. The germline V gene encodes CDR1 SGHRS and CDR2 YFSETQ. This CDR3 spans 17 amino acids. V dropped 4 bases and J dropped 6; count of bases not matched to a gene: 15. The CDR3 DNA follows: TGCGCCAGCAGCGGGGGACAGAGTAGCGGGGCTGATGAAAAACTGTTTTTT. Amino acids: CASSGGQSSGADEKLFF.

The rearrangement joins TRBV6-6 to TRBJ2-7; D may be TRBD2 (5 bases). This CDR3 contains 16 residues. Between the trimmed V and J ends, which lost 3 bases and 0 bases, there was a span of 15 bases. From germline, CDR1 is MNHNY and CDR2 SVGAGI (reference sequence). The CDR3 coding sequence is TGTGCCAGCAGTTATGCGGGTTCCCGAAACTCCTACGAGCAGTACTTC. Translation: CASSYAGSRNSYEQYF.

The chain employs TRBV7-2 and TRBJ1-2; unclear D gene. V was clipped by 1 base and J by 8 bases, with 11 bases between them. The CDR3 loop spans 13 amino acids. Germline CDR1 is SGHTA and CDR2 is FQGNSA. The chain's CDR3 is CASSLERYSGYTF. The CDR3 DNA reads as TGTGCCAGCAGCTTAGAGAGGTATTCCGGCTACACCTTC.

This sequence joins TRBV30 and TRBJ1-2; the D is unclear. Trimming removed 3 bases at V and 5 bases at J, with 7 bases between. This CDR3 has 11 amino acids. Germline V CDR1 and CDR2: GTSNPN, SVGIG (reference sequence). In nucleotides, the CDR3 is TGTGCCTGGAGGCTATTATATGGCTACACCTTC. Encoded protein: CAWRLLYGYTF.

The chain is built from TRBV11-2 and TRBJ2-5; unclear D gene. The germline V gene encodes CDR1 SGHAT and CDR2 FQNNGV. V was trimmed by 0 bases and J by 1 base, leaving 6 bases between them. CDR3 length: 14 amino acids. CDR3 sequence reads: CASSLDLVQETQYF. In DNA form, the CDR3 reads TGTGCCAGCAGCTTAGACTTAGTCCAAGAGACCCAGTACTTC.

The chain recombines TRBV19 with TRBJ1-2, with D perhaps TRBD1 (6 bases). This CDR3 has 14 residues. V gave up 1 base and J gave up 7 bases, with 13 bases separating them. Per germline, CDR1 LNHDA and CDR2 SQIVND (reference sequence). The DNA for the CDR3 is TGTGCCAGTAGTATAGGTCAGGGGAGTGGTGGCTACACCTTC. Its translation: CASSIGQGSGGYTF.

This chain joins TRBV5-6 and TRBJ1-1; D not certain. Germline loops: CDR1 SGHDT, CDR2 YYEEEE. V was pared by 3 bases and J by 5 bases, with 11 bases between. The CDR3 is 13 amino acids. The CDR3 DNA follows: TGTGCCAGCAGCTGGACTTCCCGGACTGAAGCTTTCTTT. Amino acid sequence: CASSWTSRTEAFF.

The CDR3 nucleotides read TGTGCCAGCAGCCGTCCGACAGGGCCGACGAACTCTGGAAACACCATATATTTT. Encoded protein: CASSRPTGPTNSGNTIYF. This chain uses TRBV7-9 with TRBJ1-3; 7 bases match TRBD1. The CDR3 loop spans 18 amino acids. J lost 0 bases, V lost 5 bases, and 13 bases had no gene match. Germline assignment: CDR1 SEHNR and CDR2 FQNEAQ (reference sequence).

The chain couples TRBV7-2 to TRBJ1-5; TRBD1 matches 9 bases. J lost 6 bases, V lost 5 bases, and 11 bases had no gene match. Germline loops: CDR1 SGHTA, CDR2 FQGNSA. CDR3 length equals 16 residues. Here the CDR3 reads CASSIARDRVFQPQHF. The CDR3 coding sequence is TGTGCCAGCAGCATCGCCCGGGACAGGGTCTTTCAGCCCCAGCATTTT.

This clone turned up a few times. This chain links TRBV11-1 with TRBJ2-1; unclear D gene. Looked up from germline, CDR1 is SGHAT and CDR2 is FQDESV (reference sequence). The CDR3 is 16 residues long. Deletions cut 4 bases from V and 0 bases from J, with 13 bases between. CDR3 in DNA: TGTGCCAGCAGCTCACGAGCCACTCGCTCCTACAATGAGCAGTTCTTC. Its translation is CASSSRATRSYNEQFF. Based on the CDR3 plus reference TRBV11-1 and TRBJ2-1, the full variable domain is EAEVAQSPRYKITEKSQAVAFWCDPISGHATLYWYRQILGQGPELLVQFQDESVVDDSQLPKDRFSAERLKGVDSTLKIQPAELGDSAMYLCASSSRATRSYNEQFFGPGTRLTVL.

J is TRBJ1-6 and V is TRBV30; D call uncertain. This CDR3 comprises 13 residues. Germline assignment: CDR1 GTSNPN and CDR2 SVGIG (reference sequence). The V and J ends lost 0 bases and 7 bases respectively, with 7 bases between them. The CDR3: CAWSVRENSPLHF. DNA for the CDR3: TGTGCCTGGAGTGTACGAGAGAATTCACCCCTCCACTTT.

This chain connects TRBV19 to TRBJ2-2, with D unresolved. The CDR3 contains 13 residues. In germline, CDR1 is LNHDA, CDR2 SQIVND (reference sequence). Trimming shortened V by 4 bases and J by 4 bases, and 7 bases separated the two germline ends. The CDR3 spells CASSRTRTGELFF. The CDR3 bases are TGTGCCAGTAGTAGAACACGCACCGGGGAGCTGTTTTTT. The variable domain in full, completed from reference TRBV19 and TRBJ2-2, reads DGGITQSPKYLFRKEGQNVTLSCEQNLNHDAMYWYRQDPGQGLRLIYYSQIVNDFQKGDIAEGYSVSREKKESFPLTVTSAQKNPTAFYLCASSRTRTGELFFGEGSRLTVL.